This T cell receptor (beta chain) originates from a study of shared clonotypes between healthy human individuals (dated by TCRdb to between 2020 and 2021). About the full investigation: Two women and a few men aged 18 to 49 years were included in the cohort. For each donor, three plates each were used for CD4 naive and CD4 memory, two plates were used for CD8 naive, and one plate was used for CD8 memory. Blood TCR repertoires of a handful of healthy adults were deeply sequenced to estimate repertoire size and the extent of clonotype sharing between individuals. Different laboratories and diverse techniques were used to prepare libraries and sequence TCR repertoires, to increase sequencing depth and limit assay-specific biases. Leukapheresis yielded between about 0.85 and 10 billion PBMCs per donor. Beyond this particular receptor, the publication reports: Compared with non-shared clonotypes, the clonotypes found in all four sorted-subset donors had higher generation probabilities. Based on pairwise subsampling, the degree of clonotype sharing among donors was expected to be affected by sequencing depth. Because the study included only a small number of donors, the genetic and exposure-history diversity represented was limited. Rarefaction of sorted-subset datasets indicated incomplete sequencing despite the large sequencing depth. Estimated clonotype richness was generally larger for naive than for memory subsets. Sampling was limited to blood, and TCR repertoires in tissue likely differ from TCR repertoires in blood. When a handful of donors were compared, the shared fraction of clonotypes was roughly 4.8% for naive CD4, roughly 3.3% for naive CD8, 2% to 2.5% for memory CD4, and around 0.4% for memory CD8.

Using the deep immunoSEQ assay, multiplex PCR amplified TCR CDR3 regions from genomic DNA. Extracted genomic DNA from each cell subset was spread evenly across all wells of several immunoSEQ 96-well plates, with each plate serving as a replicate. For sorted subsets, roughly 190 ng of genomic DNA, equivalent to roughly 33,000 T cell genomes, went into each replicate PCR. Purified libraries were quantified with a Qubit 3.0 fluorometer, sized on a Bioanalyzer 2100, and re-quantified with the KAPA Library Quantification kit. Each immunoSEQ 96-well plate was sequenced on its own single-read 150-cycle Illumina NextSeq 550 flow cell. Per the source publication's procedure: Because the immunoSEQ output held only junctional sequences and lacked quality scores, the filtering could not match the filtering applied to full-length reads. Sequences were annotated with PyIR, a Python wrapper for IgBLAST v1.9, and V/J genes and CDR3 were assigned using IMGT germline references. Reads were removed for weak V/J assignments (E-value above 1e-6), missing CDR3, stop codons, out-of-frame junctions, or ambiguous translated residues. V3J clonotypes were defined as sequences sharing an identical inferred V gene, J gene, and CDR3 amino acid sequence. The percentage overlap between two repertoires was calculated by dividing the number of shared unique clonotypes by the size of the smaller repertoire. RTK rarefaction, the Chao1 estimator, and Recon v2.1 estimates of unobserved clonotypes were used to assess repertoire richness. Generation probabilities were computed with OLGA for all TCRbeta clonotypes obtained by the gDNA method from a handful of donors. TCRdb provides this immuneACCESS table in a form limited to in-frame rearrangements. Some clones are lacking; in checked studies, under half of them reflect an unresolved V gene, and why the rest are absent is not known. The V and J calls and clone size are taken from that table; D and trimming were inferred from the DNA. The sample records 450,000 to 700,000 clones, over 95% of which are singletons. The top ten hold around 0.11% of the sample.

V is clipped by 2 bases and J by 10 bases, and the sequence between their germline boundaries is 15 bases long. The CDR3, from cysteine to phenylalanine, totals 15 residues. Only the CDR3 part of the read is kept: 45 bases, read in frame from the first base. The germline V gene (reference sequence) gives CDR1 as LNHDA and CDR2 as SQIVND. Comment on this clone: Its specific antigen is unknown. No much larger clonotype is one base removed from it; base qualities were not supplied.

CD8 naive samples were CD45RO-negative cells positively selected for CCR7, giving a CD45RA+CCR7+ population that excluded TemRA cells. Healthy HIV-negative adults with no recently reported acute infections or vaccinations were included as donors. Every donor was a Caucasian adult residing in Nashville, Tennessee, USA. After blood collection by leukapheresis, PBMCs were isolated using Ficoll-Histopaque density gradient centrifugation and then cryopreserved in the vapor phase of liquid nitrogen. Analytical flow cytometry was used to check the purity and quantity of each magnetically sorted T cell population. Genomic DNA was isolated from every sorted fraction and measured by UV absorbance on a Nanodrop 2000c.

The chain employs TRBV19 and TRBJ1-6, and perhaps TRBD1 as D gene, on 6 matching bases. This clonotype originated in a woman aged 25 to 39 in good health. The sample comprised naive CD8+ T cells sorted from blood. Read against the paper, the sample's cell subset or site label means: CD45RA+CCR7+. The nucleotide sequence reads TGTGCCAGTAGTATACGGCCAGGGGCAGACTCACCCCTCCACTTT. The resulting protein is CASSIRPGADSPLHF.